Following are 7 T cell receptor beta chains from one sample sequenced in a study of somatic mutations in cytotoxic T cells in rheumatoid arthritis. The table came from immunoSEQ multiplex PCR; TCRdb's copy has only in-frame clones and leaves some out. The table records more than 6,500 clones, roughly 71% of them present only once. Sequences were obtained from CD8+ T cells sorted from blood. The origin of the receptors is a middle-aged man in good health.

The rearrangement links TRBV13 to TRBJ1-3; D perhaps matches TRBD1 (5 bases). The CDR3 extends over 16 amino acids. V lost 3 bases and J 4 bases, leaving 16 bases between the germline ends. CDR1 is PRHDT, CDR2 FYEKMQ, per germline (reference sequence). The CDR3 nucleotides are TGTGCCAGCAGCTTTGGTGACAGCCGTTCGGGAAACACCATATATTTT. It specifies CASSFGDSRSGNTIYF.

This CDR3 is CASSPSRAEAFF. Written as DNA, the CDR3 is TGTGCCAGCTCACCATCGAGGGCTGAAGCTTTCTTT. The rearrangement joins TRBV18 to TRBJ1-1; no clear D gene. The V and J ends lost 2 bases and 6 bases respectively, with 7 bases between them. The germline V gene has CDR1 KGHSH and CDR2 LQKENI. This CDR3 spans 12 amino acids.

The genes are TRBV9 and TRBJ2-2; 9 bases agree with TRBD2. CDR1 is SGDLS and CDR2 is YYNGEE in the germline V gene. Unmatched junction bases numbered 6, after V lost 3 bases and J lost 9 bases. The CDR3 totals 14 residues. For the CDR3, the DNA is TGTGCCAGCAGCGATGATAGCGGGGGACGGGAGCTGTTTTTT. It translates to CASSDDSGGRELFF. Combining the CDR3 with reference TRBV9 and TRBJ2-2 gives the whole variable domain DSGVTQTPKHLITATGQRVTLRCSPRSGDLSVYWYQQSLDQGLQFLIQYYNGEERAKGNILERFSAQQFPDLHSELNLSSLELGDSALYFCASSDDSGGRELFFGEGSRLTVL.

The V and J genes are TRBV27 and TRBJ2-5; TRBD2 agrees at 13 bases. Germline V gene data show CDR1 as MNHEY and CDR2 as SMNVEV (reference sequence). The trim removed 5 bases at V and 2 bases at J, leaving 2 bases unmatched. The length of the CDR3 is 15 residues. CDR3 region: CASSLLAGGQETQYF. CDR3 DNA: TGTGCCAGCAGTCTACTAGCGGGAGGGCAAGAGACCCAGTACTTC.

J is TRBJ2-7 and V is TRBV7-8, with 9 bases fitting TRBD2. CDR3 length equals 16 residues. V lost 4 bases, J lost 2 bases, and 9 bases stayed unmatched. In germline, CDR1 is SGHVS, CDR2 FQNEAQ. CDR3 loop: CASSWGASGITYEQYF. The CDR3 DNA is TGTGCCAGCAGCTGGGGGGCTAGCGGGATCACCTACGAGCAGTACTTC. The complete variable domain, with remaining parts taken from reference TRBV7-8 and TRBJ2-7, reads GAGVSQSPRYKVAKRGQDVALRCDPISGHVSLFWYQQALGQGPEFLTYFQNEAQLDKSGLPSDRFFAERPEGSVSTLKIQRTQQEDSAVYLCASSWGASGITYEQYFGPGTRLTVT.

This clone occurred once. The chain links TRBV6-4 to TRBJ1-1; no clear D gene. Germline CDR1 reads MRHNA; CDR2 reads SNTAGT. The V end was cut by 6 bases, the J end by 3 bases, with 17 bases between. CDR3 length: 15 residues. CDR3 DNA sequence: TGTGCCAGCAGAACGACGGCCCTACGGGACACTGAAGCTTTCTTT. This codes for CASRTTALRDTEAFF.

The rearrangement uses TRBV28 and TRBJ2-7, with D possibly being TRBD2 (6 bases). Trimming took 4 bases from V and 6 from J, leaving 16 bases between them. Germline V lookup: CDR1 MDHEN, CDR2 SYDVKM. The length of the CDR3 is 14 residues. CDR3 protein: CASSSAARGGEQYF. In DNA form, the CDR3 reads TGTGCCAGCAGTTCCGCCGCACGGGGAGGCGAGCAGTACTTC.